The 18 T cell receptor beta chains below were found in one sample sequenced in a study of early T cells in non-severe SARS-CoV-2 infection. Each CDR3 protein is one row after TCRdb ran MiXCR on the 5' RACE reads. The sample lists 20,000 to 25,000 distinct CDR3 sequences; roughly 4.1% were seen once. Sequencing used whole blood. The receptors derive from an adult who was a healthcare worker with PCR-confirmed SARS-CoV-2 infection or an uninfected control (not recorded which).

To note about this clonotype: At one of its ends the junction is not consistent with the germline gene, which may arise from a read error. The CDR3 sequence is CASSVGFGLPGRDGKLFF. CDR3 in DNA: TGTGCCAGCAGCGTAGGTTTCGGGTTGCCGGGGCGCGACGGGAAGCTGTTTTTT. The J gene is TRBJ2-2, the V gene TRBV9; D possibly matches TRBD1 or TRBD2 (5 bases each). The CDR3 loop spans 18 amino acids. Germline lookup yields CDR1 SGDLS and CDR2 YYNGEE.

The genes are TRBV7-2 and TRBJ1-1; TRBD1 is a possible D gene (6 bases). The CDR3 sequence is 14 residues long. Germline-derived CDR1 and CDR2 are SGHTA and FQGNSA. V was cut by 5 bases and J by 11 bases, with 21 bases left in between. The CDR3 nucleotides are TGTGCCAGCAGCCCTAAACGGGGGCAGGGGCCGGCTTTCTTT. The encoded protein is CASSPKRGQGPAFF. The complete variable domain, with remaining parts taken from reference TRBV7-2 and TRBJ1-1, reads GAGVSQSPSNKVTEKGKDVELRCDPISGHTALYWYRQSLGQGLEFLIYFQGNSAPDKSGLPSDRFSAERTGGSVSTLTIQRTQQEDSAVYLCASSPKRGQGPAFFGQGTRLTVV.

This clonotype showed up many times. The CDR3 here is CASSDGTGKGYGYTF. The CDR3 nucleotides are TGTGCCAGCAGTGACGGGACAGGGAAGGGCTATGGCTACACCTTC. J is TRBJ1-2 and V is TRBV6-4; 9 nucleotides line up with TRBD1. V trimming: 2 bases; J trimming: 4 bases; junction bases outside the gene matches: 5. Looked up from germline, CDR1 is MRHNA and CDR2 is SNTAGT. This CDR3 comprises 15 residues.

This clonotype was seen repeatedly, ten times or more. J is TRBJ2-2 and V is TRBV5-4; D is perhaps TRBD2 (6 bases). Trimming took off 10 bases at V and 1 base at J, with 17 bases between the two ends. This CDR3 spans 15 amino acids. Germline V gene lookup returns CDR1 SGHNT and CDR2 YYREEE (reference sequence). This chain's CDR3 is CACSRGGENTGELFF. The CDR3 DNA follows: TGTGCCTGCTCTCGGGGAGGCGAGAACACCGGGGAGCTGTTTTTT.

The table lists this clonotype with a few counts. The J gene is TRBJ2-5, the V gene TRBV2, with 7 nucleotides matching TRBD1. J gave up 0 bases and V 8 bases, and 9 bases lay outside the gene matches. Germline lookup yields CDR1 SNHLY and CDR2 FYNNEI. The CDR3 length is 15 residues. CDR3 in amino acids: CASWLGQSYQETQYF. Here the CDR3 DNA reads TGTGCCAGCTGGCTGGGACAGTCCTACCAAGAGACCCAGTACTTC.

CDR3 loop: CSAARDNQETQYF. CDR3 DNA sequence: TGCAGCGCCGCCAGGGACAACCAAGAGACCCAGTACTTC. This chain links TRBV20-1 with TRBJ2-5; TRBD1 might be the D (6 bases). Germline V gene data show CDR1 as DFQATT and CDR2 as SNEGSKA (reference sequence). The CDR3 contains 13 residues.

This clonotype has ten or more counts. V and J are TRBV6-5 and TRBJ1-1; TRBD1 might be the D (6 bases). The CDR3 consists of 16 residues. V was cut by 2 bases and J by 0 bases, with 13 bases left in between. Looked up from germline, CDR1 is MNHEY and CDR2 is SVGAGI. CDR3 sequence reads: CASSYALQGVNTEAFF. CDR3 coding DNA: TGTGCCAGCAGTTACGCGCTACAGGGTGTGAACACTGAAGCTTTCTTT.

There are a few counts of this clonotype. The chain recombines TRBV6-2 or TRBV6-3 with TRBJ1-1; D possibly corresponds to TRBD1 (5 bases). This CDR3 contains 12 residues. V dropped 6 bases and J dropped 7 bases, with 12 bases sitting between them. Looked up from germline, CDR1 is MNHEY and CDR2 is SVGEGT. CDR3 DNA sequence: TGTGCCAGCAGGAAGGACACCCTTGAAGCTTTCTTT. As protein: CASRKDTLEAFF.

This clonotype has a count of ten or more. The chain joins TRBV28 to TRBJ2-1; the match to TRBD2 covers 8 bases. The CDR3 extends over 15 amino acids. J gave up 5 bases and V 4 bases, and 7 bases lay outside the gene matches. The germline gives CDR1 MDHEN, CDR2 SYDVKM. CDR3 coding DNA: TGTGCCAGCAGTTCATCCGGGACTAGGGACAATGAGCAGTTCTTC. This codes for CASSSSGTRDNEQFF.

The chain recombines TRBV18 with TRBJ2-1, with 11 bases fitting TRBD1. Germline values: CDR1 KGHSH, CDR2 LQKENI. The CDR3 totals 16 residues. V lost 3 bases, J lost 4 bases, and 5 bases stayed unmatched. This CDR3 reads CASSPDRGQAYNEQFF. The CDR3 nucleotides read TGTGCCAGCTCACCGGACAGGGGGCAAGCATACAATGAGCAGTTCTTC.

This clonotype was detected many times. V usage is TRBV9 and J usage is TRBJ1-6; no clear D gene. Trimming took off 3 bases at V and 0 bases at J, with 16 bases between the two ends. In germline, CDR1 is SGDLS, CDR2 YYNGEE. This CDR3 has 18 residues. For the CDR3, the DNA is TGTGCCAGCAGCGCCCTGGACCGCGTCAGCTCCTATAATTCACCCCTCCACTTT. Its protein product is CASSALDRVSSYNSPLHF.

This clonotype was seen a handful of times. The rearrangement uses TRBV7-2 and TRBJ2-3, with 8 bases fitting TRBD2. After removal of 5 bases from V and 0 bases from J, the junction contained 1 base not matched to a gene. The CDR3 covers 14 residues. Germline CDR1 SGHTA, CDR2 FQGNSA. The DNA for the CDR3 is TGTGCCAGCAGCCCTAGCGGGAGCACAGATACGCAGTATTTT. Encoded protein: CASSPSGSTDTQYF.

At least ten counts were recorded for this clonotype. The chain is built from TRBV28 and TRBJ1-2, with D hard to call. Trimming pared 3 bases from V and 3 bases from J, leaving 11 bases between. Germline V gives CDR1 MDHEN, CDR2 SYDVKM. This CDR3 contains 14 residues. The chain's CDR3 is CASSFAHEYYGYTF. The CDR3 DNA reads TGTGCCAGCAGTTTCGCTCACGAATACTATGGCTACACCTTC.

The chain joins TRBV6-5 to TRBJ2-1; no clear D gene. CDR3 length equals 15 residues. Germline V gives CDR1 MNHEY, CDR2 SVGAGI. Trimming left V 9 bases short and J 0 bases short, with 15 bases between. CDR3 in DNA: TGTGCCAGTGCTAAAGACGGAGACTCCTACAATGAGCAGTTCTTC. Its protein is CASAKDGDSYNEQFF.

This clonotype was seen repeatedly, ten times or more. J is TRBJ2-2 and V is TRBV29-1, with 14 bases aligning to TRBD2. The junction had 5 bases not matched to a gene; V was cut back by 7 bases and J by 4 bases. The CDR3 contains 15 residues. CDR1 and CDR2 from the germline V gene are SQVTM and ANQGSEA. For the CDR3, the DNA is TGCAGCGCCAAGGGACTAGCGGGAGCCACCGGGGAGCTGTTTTTT. As protein: CSAKGLAGATGELFF.

This clonotype came up a few times. The chain employs TRBV7-2 and TRBJ2-7; D perhaps matches TRBD1 (6 bases). The CDR3 length is 12 residues. The V and J ends lost 4 bases and 3 bases respectively, with 7 bases between them. Germline assignment: CDR1 SGHTA and CDR2 FQGNSA. The CDR3: CASSYRDYEQYF. The CDR3 nucleotides are TGTGCCAGCAGCTACAGGGACTACGAGCAGTACTTC.

In its sample, this clonotype was seen many times. CDR3 in DNA: TGTGCCAGCAGTTATTGGGCTAGCGGGAGGGTCGGACTGTTGGACACCGGGGAGCTGTTTTTT. Protein product: CASSYWASGRVGLLDTGELFF. The rearrangement links TRBV6-5 to TRBJ2-2, with TRBD2 matching 12 bases. After removal of 3 bases from V and 3 bases from J, the junction contained 17 bases not matched to a gene. The CDR3 contains 21 residues. Germline CDR1 is MNHEY and CDR2 is SVGAGI.

This clonotype was found many times. The J gene is TRBJ1-4, the V gene TRBV28; no reliable D call. Germline V gives CDR1 MDHEN, CDR2 SYDVKM. The CDR3 runs 14 residues. V was cut by 4 bases and J by 10 bases, with 16 bases left in between. CDR3 sequence reads: CASSSTPLGGKLFF. DNA of the CDR3: TGTGCCAGCAGTTCGACCCCTTTAGGAGGAAAACTGTTTTTT.